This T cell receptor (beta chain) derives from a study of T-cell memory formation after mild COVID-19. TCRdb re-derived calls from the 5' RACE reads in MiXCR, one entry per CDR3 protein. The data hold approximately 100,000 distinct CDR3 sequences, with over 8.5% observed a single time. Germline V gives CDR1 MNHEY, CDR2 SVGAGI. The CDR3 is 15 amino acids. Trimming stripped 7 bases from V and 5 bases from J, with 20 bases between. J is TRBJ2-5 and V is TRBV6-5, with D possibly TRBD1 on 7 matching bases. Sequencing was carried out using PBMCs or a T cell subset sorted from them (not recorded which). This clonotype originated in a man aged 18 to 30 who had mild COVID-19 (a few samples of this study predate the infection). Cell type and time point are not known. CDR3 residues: CASINGGGSEETQYF. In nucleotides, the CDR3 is TGTGCCAGCATCAACGGAGGGGGCTCGGAGGAGACCCAGTACTTC.